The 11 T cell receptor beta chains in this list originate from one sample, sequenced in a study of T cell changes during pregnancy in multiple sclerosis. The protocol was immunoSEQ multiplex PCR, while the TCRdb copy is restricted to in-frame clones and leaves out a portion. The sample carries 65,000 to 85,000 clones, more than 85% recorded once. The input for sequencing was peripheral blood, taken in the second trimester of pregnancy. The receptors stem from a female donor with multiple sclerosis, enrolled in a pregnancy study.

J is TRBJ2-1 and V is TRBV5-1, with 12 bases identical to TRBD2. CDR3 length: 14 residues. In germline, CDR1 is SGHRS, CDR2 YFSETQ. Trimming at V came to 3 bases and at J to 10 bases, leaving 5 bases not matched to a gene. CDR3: CASSSTSGGGEQFF. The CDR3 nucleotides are TGCGCCAGCAGCTCGACTAGCGGGGGCGGCGAGCAGTTCTTC.

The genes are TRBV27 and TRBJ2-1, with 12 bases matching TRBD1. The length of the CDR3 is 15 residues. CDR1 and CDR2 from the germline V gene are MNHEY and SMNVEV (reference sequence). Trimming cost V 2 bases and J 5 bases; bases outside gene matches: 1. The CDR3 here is CASSLRDRGHNEQFF. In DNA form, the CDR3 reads TGTGCCAGCAGTTTAAGGGACAGGGGGCACAATGAGCAGTTCTTC.

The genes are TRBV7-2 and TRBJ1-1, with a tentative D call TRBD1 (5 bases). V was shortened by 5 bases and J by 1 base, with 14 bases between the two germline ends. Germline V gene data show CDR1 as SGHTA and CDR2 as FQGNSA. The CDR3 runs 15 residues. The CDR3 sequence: CASSASWGGNTEAFF. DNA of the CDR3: TGTGCCAGCAGCGCATCGTGGGGCGGGAACACTGAAGCTTTCTTT.

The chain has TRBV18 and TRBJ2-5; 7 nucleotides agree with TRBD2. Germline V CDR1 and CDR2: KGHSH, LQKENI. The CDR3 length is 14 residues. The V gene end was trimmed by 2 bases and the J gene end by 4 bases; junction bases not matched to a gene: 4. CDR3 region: CASSPAASGETQYF. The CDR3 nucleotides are TGTGCCAGCTCACCAGCGGCTAGCGGAGAGACCCAGTACTTC.

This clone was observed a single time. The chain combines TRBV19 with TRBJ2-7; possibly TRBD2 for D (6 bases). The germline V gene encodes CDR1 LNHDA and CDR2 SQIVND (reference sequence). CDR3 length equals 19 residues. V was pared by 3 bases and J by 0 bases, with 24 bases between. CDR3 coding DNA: TGTGCCAGTAGTATCTTTGGTGTTTTGGGGGGTGCCTACTCCTACGAGCAGTACTTC. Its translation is CASSIFGVLGGAYSYEQYF.

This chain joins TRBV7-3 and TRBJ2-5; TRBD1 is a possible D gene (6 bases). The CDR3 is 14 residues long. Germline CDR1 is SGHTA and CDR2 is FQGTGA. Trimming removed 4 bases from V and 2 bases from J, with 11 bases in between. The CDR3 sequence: CASSSRGPQETQYF. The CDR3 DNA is TGTGCCAGCAGCTCCAGGGGTCCTCAAGAGACCCAGTACTTC.

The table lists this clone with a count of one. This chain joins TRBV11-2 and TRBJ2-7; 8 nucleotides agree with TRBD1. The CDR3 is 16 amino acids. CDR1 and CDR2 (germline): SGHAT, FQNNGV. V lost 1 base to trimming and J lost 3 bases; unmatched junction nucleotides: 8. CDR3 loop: CASSLVVSTGGYEQYF. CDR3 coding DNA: TGTGCCAGCAGCTTAGTGGTTAGTACAGGGGGCTACGAGCAGTACTTC. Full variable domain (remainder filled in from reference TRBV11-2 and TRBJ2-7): EAGVAQSPRYKIIEKRQSVAFWCNPISGHATLYWYQQILGQGPKLLIQFQNNGVVDDSQLPKDRFSAERLKGVDSTLKIQPAKLEDSAVYLCASSLVVSTGGYEQYFGPGTRLTVT.

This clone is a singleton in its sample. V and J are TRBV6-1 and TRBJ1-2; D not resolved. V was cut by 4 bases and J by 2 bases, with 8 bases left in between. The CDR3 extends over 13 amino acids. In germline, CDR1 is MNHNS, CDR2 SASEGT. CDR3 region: CASSARVNYGYTF. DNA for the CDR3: TGTGCCAGCAGTGCCCGGGTAAACTATGGCTACACCTTC.

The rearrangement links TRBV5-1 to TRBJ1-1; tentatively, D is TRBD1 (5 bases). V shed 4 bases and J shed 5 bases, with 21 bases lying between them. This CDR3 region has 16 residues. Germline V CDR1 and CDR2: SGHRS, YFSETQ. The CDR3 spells CASSLGLGGGKTEAFF. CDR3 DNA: TGCGCCAGCAGCCTGGGTTTGGGGGGTGGGAAAACTGAAGCTTTCTTT.

The CDR3 bases are TGTGCCAGCAGGATGCCCGGGACAGGGACCTACGAGCAGTACTTC. Encoded protein: CASRMPGTGTYEQYF. This sequence joins TRBV11-2 and TRBJ2-7, with TRBD1 matching over 9 bases. This CDR3 is built from 15 residues. Germline V CDR1 and CDR2: SGHAT, FQNNGV. Trimming at V came to 6 bases and at J to 2 bases, leaving 8 bases not matched to a gene.

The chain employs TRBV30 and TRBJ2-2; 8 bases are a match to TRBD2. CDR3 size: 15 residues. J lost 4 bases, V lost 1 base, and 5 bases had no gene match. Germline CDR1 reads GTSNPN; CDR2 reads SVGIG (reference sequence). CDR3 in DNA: TGTGCCTGGAGTGAAAGCGGGAGTGTCACCGGGGAGCTGTTTTTT. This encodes CAWSESGSVTGELFF.